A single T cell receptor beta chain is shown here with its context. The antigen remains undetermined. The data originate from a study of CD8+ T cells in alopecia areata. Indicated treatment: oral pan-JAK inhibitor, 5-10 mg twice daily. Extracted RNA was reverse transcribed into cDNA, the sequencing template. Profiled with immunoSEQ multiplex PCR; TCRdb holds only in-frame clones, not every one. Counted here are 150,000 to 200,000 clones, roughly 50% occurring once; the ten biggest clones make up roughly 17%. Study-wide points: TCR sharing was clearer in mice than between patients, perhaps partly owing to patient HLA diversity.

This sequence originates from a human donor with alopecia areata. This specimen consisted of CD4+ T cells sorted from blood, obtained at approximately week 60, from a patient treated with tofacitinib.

CDR3 loop: CASSRKDYGYTF. The CDR3 DNA is TGTGCCAGCAGCCGAAAGGACTATGGCTACACCTTC. V gene TRBV11-2 combines with J gene TRBJ1-2; no clear D. V was clipped by 5 bases and J by 3 bases, with 7 bases between them. Germline CDR1 reads SGHAT; CDR2 reads FQNNGV. CDR3 length equals 12 residues.